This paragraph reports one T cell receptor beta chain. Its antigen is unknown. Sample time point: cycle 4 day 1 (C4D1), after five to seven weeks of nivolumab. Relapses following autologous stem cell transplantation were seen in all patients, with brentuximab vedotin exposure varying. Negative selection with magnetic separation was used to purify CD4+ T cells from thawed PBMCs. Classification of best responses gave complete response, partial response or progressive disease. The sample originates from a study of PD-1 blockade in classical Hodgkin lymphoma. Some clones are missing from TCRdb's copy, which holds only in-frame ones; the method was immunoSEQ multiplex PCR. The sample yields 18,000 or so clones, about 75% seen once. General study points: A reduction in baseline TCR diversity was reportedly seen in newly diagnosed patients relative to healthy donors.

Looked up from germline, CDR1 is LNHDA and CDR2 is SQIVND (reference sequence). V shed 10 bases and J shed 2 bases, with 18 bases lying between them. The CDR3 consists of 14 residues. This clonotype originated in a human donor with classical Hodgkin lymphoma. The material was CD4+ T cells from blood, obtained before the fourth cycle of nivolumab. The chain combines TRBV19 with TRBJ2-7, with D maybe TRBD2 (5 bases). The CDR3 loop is CATPSGLTAYEQYF. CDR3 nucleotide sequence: TGTGCCACACCCTCGGGGTTAACCGCCTACGAGCAGTACTTC.